Listed below are T cell receptor beta chains from one sample, sequenced in a study of regulatory T cells in long-lasting Graves disease. TCRdb analysed the multiplex PCR reads with MiXCR anew, one entry per CDR3 protein. The sample lists roughly 610,000 distinct CDR3 sequences, about 16% occurring once. The same sample was also used in a study of T cells in Graves' hyperthyroidism and ophthalmopathy.

Source: peripheral blood mononuclear cells (PBMCs), taken at new diagnosis, from a patient treated with antithyroid drugs. The receptors stem from a man aged 18 to 29 with Graves disease. The CDR3 runs from the conserved cysteine through the conserved F or W. Each record gives: J gene, clone size, V gene, D gene, CDR3 protein, CDR3 DNA. D genes are given only for firm matches. Clone size is stated in some rows and not others, as once, few, many or a class when expanded.

j_gene: TRBJ2-1
abundance: many
v_gene: TRBV28
d_gene: TRBD2
CDR3aa: CASSLGLMGLAVSSYNEQFF
CDR3nt: TGTGCCAGCAGTTTAGGTCTCATGGGACTAGCGGTAAGCTCCTACAATGAGCAGTTCTTC

j_gene: TRBJ2-5
abundance: few
v_gene: TRBV7-3
d_gene: TRBD2
CDR3aa: CASSRNPSGRASETQYF
CDR3nt: TGTGCCAGCAGCCGAAACCCTAGCGGGAGGGCCTCAGAGACCCAGTACTTC

j_gene: TRBJ1-2
abundance: many
v_gene: TRBV7-8
d_gene: -
CDR3aa: CASSFSGYGYTF
CDR3nt: TGTGCCAGCAGCTTCTCAGGTTATGGCTACACCTTC

j_gene: TRBJ1-4
abundance: few
v_gene: TRBV3-1
d_gene: -
CDR3aa: CASSLLVGNANEKLFF
CDR3nt: TGTGCCAGCAGCCTTCTTGTCGGTAATGCTAATGAAAAACTGTTTTTT

j_gene: TRBJ2-2
abundance: few
v_gene: TRBV9
d_gene: -
CDR3aa: CASSVEGAVVDTGELFF
CDR3nt: TGTGCCAGCAGCGTAGAGGGAGCTGTTGTAGACACCGGGGAGCTGTTTTTT

j_gene: TRBJ2-2
abundance: -
v_gene: TRBV6-1
d_gene: TRBD2
CDR3aa: CASSAGLAATGELFF
CDR3nt: TGTGCCAGCAGCGCGGGACTAGCAGCCACCGGGGAGCTGTTTTTT

j_gene: TRBJ2-2
abundance: -
v_gene: TRBV4-1
d_gene: -
CDR3aa: CASSQVGQNTGELFF
CDR3nt: TGCGCCAGCAGCCAAGTTGGCCAGAACACCGGGGAGCTGTTTTTT

j_gene: TRBJ1-5
abundance: -
v_gene: TRBV5-1
d_gene: -
CDR3aa: CASSLQGMSNQPQHF
CDR3nt: TGCGCCAGCAGCTTACAGGGTATGAGCAATCAGCCCCAGCATTTT

j_gene: TRBJ1-3
abundance: -
v_gene: TRBV7-9
d_gene: -
CDR3aa: CASSPFRASSGNTIYF
CDR3nt: TGTGCCAGCAGCCCCTTCCGCGCGTCCTCTGGAAACACCATATATTTT

j_gene: TRBJ2-5
abundance: many
v_gene: TRBV7-2
d_gene: -
CDR3aa: CASSTPEETQYF
CDR3nt: TGTGCCAGCAGCACTCCCGAGGAGACCCAGTACTTC

j_gene: TRBJ2-1
abundance: -
v_gene: TRBV12-3/TRBV12-4
d_gene: TRBD2
CDR3aa: CATLAGGDNEQFF
CDR3nt: TGTGCCACCCTAGCGGGAGGTGACAATGAGCAGTTCTTC

j_gene: TRBJ1-1
abundance: many
v_gene: TRBV5-1
d_gene: -
CDR3aa: CASSLGVGSNTEAFF
CDR3nt: TGCGCCAGCAGCCTAGGAGTTGGGTCGAACACTGAAGCTTTCTTT

j_gene: TRBJ2-2
abundance: -
v_gene: TRBV7-2
d_gene: -
CDR3aa: CAIPLSPGQNTGELFF
CDR3nt: TGTGCCATTCCACTTAGTCCGGGACAGAACACCGGGGAGCTGTTTTTT

j_gene: TRBJ2-3
abundance: many
v_gene: TRBV20-1
d_gene: -
CDR3aa: CSARRKGNTDTQYF
CDR3nt: TGCAGTGCCAGAAGGAAGGGAAACACAGATACGCAGTATTTT

j_gene: TRBJ1-2
abundance: few
v_gene: TRBV5-1
d_gene: -
CDR3aa: CASSLEPGPYGYTF
CDR3nt: TGCGCCAGCAGCTTGGAACCCGGGCCTTATGGCTACACCTTC

j_gene: TRBJ2-4
abundance: many
v_gene: TRBV12-3/TRBV12-4
d_gene: TRBD2
CDR3aa: CASSFPGTSGAGDIQYF
CDR3nt: TGTGCCAGCAGTTTCCCCGGGACTAGCGGGGCCGGGGACATTCAGTACTTC

j_gene: TRBJ1-1
abundance: many
v_gene: TRBV30
d_gene: -
CDR3aa: CAWKGGATNTEAFF
CDR3nt: TGTGCCTGGAAGGGAGGGGCCACGAACACTGAAGCTTTCTTT

j_gene: TRBJ2-3
abundance: -
v_gene: TRBV2
d_gene: -
CDR3aa: CASRKDTDTQYF
CDR3nt: TGTGCCAGCAGAAAAGATACAGATACGCAGTATTTT

j_gene: TRBJ1-2
abundance: many
v_gene: TRBV27
d_gene: TRBD1
CDR3aa: CASRTGGNYGYTF
CDR3nt: TGTGCCAGCCGGACAGGGGGTAACTATGGCTACACCTTC

j_gene: TRBJ2-2
abundance: few
v_gene: TRBV19
d_gene: TRBD1
CDR3aa: CASSKRTGVGTGELFF
CDR3nt: TGTGCCAGTAGTAAGAGGACAGGGGTGGGCACCGGGGAGCTGTTTTTT

j_gene: TRBJ2-3
abundance: many
v_gene: TRBV5-5
d_gene: -
CDR3aa: CASSYPKSTDTQYF
CDR3nt: TGTGCCAGCAGTTACCCCAAAAGCACAGATACGCAGTATTTT

j_gene: TRBJ2-3
abundance: many
v_gene: TRBV27
d_gene: TRBD2
CDR3aa: CASRRLAPSSTDTQYF
CDR3nt: TGTGCCAGCAGGAGACTAGCGCCCTCAAGCACAGATACGCAGTATTTT

j_gene: TRBJ2-1
abundance: many
v_gene: TRBV13
d_gene: -
CDR3aa: CASSFFSGGEQFF
CDR3nt: TGTGCCAGCAGCTTCTTCTCTGGGGGCGAGCAGTTCTTC

j_gene: TRBJ1-2
abundance: many
v_gene: TRBV7-8
d_gene: -
CDR3aa: CASSLSETNNYGYTF
CDR3nt: TGTGCCAGCAGCTTATCCGAGACGAATAACTATGGCTACACCTTC

j_gene: TRBJ1-1
abundance: -
v_gene: TRBV19
d_gene: -
CDR3aa: CASSIGGMNTEAFF
CDR3nt: TGTGCCAGTAGTATAGGGGGGATGAACACTGAAGCTTTCTTT

j_gene: TRBJ2-3
abundance: many
v_gene: TRBV10-3
d_gene: TRBD2
CDR3aa: CAIALAGHTDTQYF
CDR3nt: TGTGCCATCGCCCTAGCGGGGCACACAGATACGCAGTATTTT

j_gene: TRBJ2-7
abundance: -
v_gene: TRBV27
d_gene: -
CDR3aa: CASAHGRPVRYEQYF
CDR3nt: TGTGCCAGCGCCCACGGCAGGCCAGTGAGGTACGAGCAGTACTTC

j_gene: TRBJ1-1
abundance: many
v_gene: TRBV6-1
d_gene: TRBD1
CDR3aa: CASSETWDRDSAFF
CDR3nt: TGTGCCAGCAGTGAAACCTGGGACAGGGACTCGGCTTTCTTT

j_gene: TRBJ2-2
abundance: many
v_gene: TRBV13
d_gene: -
CDR3aa: CASSLVANTGELFF
CDR3nt: TGTGCCAGCAGCTTAGTGGCGAACACCGGGGAGCTGTTTTTT

j_gene: TRBJ2-3
abundance: many
v_gene: TRBV7-2
d_gene: -
CDR3aa: CASQGRVKADTQYF
CDR3nt: TGTGCCAGCCAAGGCAGGGTCAAAGCAGATACGCAGTATTTT

j_gene: TRBJ1-2
abundance: few
v_gene: TRBV2
d_gene: -
CDR3aa: CASSETRDVKNYGYTF
CDR3nt: TGTGCCAGCAGTGAAACCAGGGATGTAAAGAACTATGGCTACACCTTC

j_gene: TRBJ1-2
abundance: many
v_gene: TRBV28
d_gene: -
CDR3aa: CASSHRRMGWTNYGYTF
CDR3nt: TGTGCCAGCAGTCATCGCAGGATGGGGTGGACTAACTATGGCTACACCTTC

j_gene: TRBJ1-2
abundance: many
v_gene: TRBV30
d_gene: -
CDR3aa: CAWSRRTPATANNYGYTF
CDR3nt: TGTGCCTGGAGTCGCCGGACCCCCGCGACGGCGAATAACTATGGCTACACCTTC

j_gene: TRBJ2-7
abundance: many
v_gene: TRBV11-1
d_gene: -
CDR3aa: CASSWGLADSYEQYF
CDR3nt: TGTGCCAGCAGCTGGGGGCTAGCGGACTCCTACGAGCAGTACTTC

j_gene: TRBJ2-4
abundance: -
v_gene: TRBV10-1
d_gene: -
CDR3aa: CASSESLGPGNIQYF
CDR3nt: TGCGCCAGCAGTGAGTCGCTGGGGCCTGGAAACATTCAGTACTTC

j_gene: TRBJ2-7
abundance: many
v_gene: TRBV3-1
d_gene: TRBD2
CDR3aa: CASSQEHSGVSYEQYF
CDR3nt: TGTGCCAGCAGCCAAGAGCATAGCGGGGTCTCCTACGAGCAGTACTTC

j_gene: TRBJ1-5
abundance: few
v_gene: TRBV28
d_gene: -
CDR3aa: CASSDGQPGPQPQHF
CDR3nt: TGTGCCAGCAGTGATGGACAGCCGGGACCCCAGCCCCAGCATTTT

j_gene: TRBJ1-1
abundance: many
v_gene: TRBV11-2
d_gene: -
CDR3aa: CASSLPAQNTEAFF
CDR3nt: TGTGCCAGCAGCTTACCCGCTCAGAACACTGAAGCTTTCTTT

j_gene: TRBJ1-2
abundance: once
v_gene: TRBV9
d_gene: TRBD1
CDR3aa: CASSIRRSGTGGGYTF
CDR3nt: TGTGCCAGCAGCATCCGGCGTTCCGGGACAGGGGGCGGCTACACCTTC